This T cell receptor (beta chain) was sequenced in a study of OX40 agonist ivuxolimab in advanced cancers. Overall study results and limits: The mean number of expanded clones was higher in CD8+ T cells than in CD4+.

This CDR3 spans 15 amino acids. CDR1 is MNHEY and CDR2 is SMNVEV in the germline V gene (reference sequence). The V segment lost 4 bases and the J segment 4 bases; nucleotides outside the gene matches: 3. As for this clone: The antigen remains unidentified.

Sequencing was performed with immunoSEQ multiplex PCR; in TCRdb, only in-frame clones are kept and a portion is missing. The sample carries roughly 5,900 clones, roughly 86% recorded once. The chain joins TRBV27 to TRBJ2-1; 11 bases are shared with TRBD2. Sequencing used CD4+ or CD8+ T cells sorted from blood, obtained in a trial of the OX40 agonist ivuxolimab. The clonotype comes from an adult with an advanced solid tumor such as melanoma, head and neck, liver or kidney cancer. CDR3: CASSYGTSGYNEQFF. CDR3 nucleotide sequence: TGTGCCAGCAGTTACGGGACTAGCGGATACAATGAGCAGTTCTTC.